These 25 T cell receptor beta chains originate from one sample sequenced in a study of CD8+ T cells in alopecia areata. Following extraction, RNA underwent reverse transcription to cDNA, which served as the sequencing template. This table comes from immunoSEQ multiplex PCR, and its TCRdb copy is limited to in-frame clones, with some not included. The sample includes around 150,000 clones, approximately 65% of them seen just once. The sample was CD8+ T cells sorted from blood. These receptors were collected from a human donor in good health.

This clone has only a few counts. This sequence joins TRBV29-1 and TRBJ2-3; D is perhaps TRBD1 (5 bases). Looked up from germline, CDR1 is SQVTM and CDR2 is ANQGSEA. The CDR3 extends over 12 amino acids. V was shortened by 3 bases and J by 2 bases, with 6 bases between the two germline ends. Here the CDR3 DNA reads TGCAGCGTTGAGGACAACACAGATACGCAGTATTTT. This translates into CSVEDNTDTQYF.

The genes are TRBV28 and TRBJ1-1; possibly TRBD1 for D (5 bases). The V and J ends lost 2 bases and 4 bases respectively, with 14 bases between them. The CDR3 runs 15 residues. Germline V gene lookup returns CDR1 MDHEN and CDR2 SYDVKM. CDR3 loop: CASSLERGPRTEAFF. The CDR3 region has the DNA TGTGCCAGCAGTTTAGAAAGGGGCCCCCGCACTGAAGCTTTCTTT.

This clone was detected a few times. This chain uses TRBV14 with TRBJ1-1; unclear D gene. V lost 0 bases and J lost 4, with 9 bases in between. CDR3 length equals 14 residues. Germline V gives CDR1 SGHDN, CDR2 FVKESK. CDR3 protein: CASSQDWSGTEAFF. In DNA, the CDR3 is TGTGCCAGCAGCCAAGACTGGTCGGGCACTGAAGCTTTCTTT.

The chain uses TRBV29-1 and TRBJ1-2, with D uncertain. Germline V gene lookup returns CDR1 SQVTM and CDR2 ANQGSEA. This CDR3 is built from 13 residues. V was shortened by 4 bases and J by 3 bases, with 12 bases between the two germline ends. The CDR3 DNA reads as TGCAGCGTTGCCGTCAGAGGTGACTATGGCTACACCTTC. Amino acid sequence: CSVAVRGDYGYTF.

V gene TRBV5-1 combines with J gene TRBJ2-1; 11 nucleotides line up with TRBD2. This CDR3 region has 18 residues. J was trimmed by 8 bases and V by 2 bases; bases with no gene match: 15. In germline, CDR1 is SGHRS, CDR2 YFSETQ. In DNA, the CDR3 is TGCGCCAGCAGCTTAAACTTGGATACGTCTAGCGGGAGGCATGAGCAGTTCTTC. Translation gives CASSLNLDTSSGRHEQFF.

This clone was recorded a few times. The genes are TRBV7-6 and TRBJ2-1, with 11 positions matching TRBD1. Trimming cost V 5 bases and J 7 bases; bases outside gene matches: 4. The germline V gene has CDR1 SGHVS and CDR2 FNYEAQ. The CDR3 is 14 amino acids. DNA of the CDR3: TGTGCCAGCAGCGTGGGACAGGGGGGGAATGAGCAGTTCTTC. Translating gives CASSVGQGGNEQFF. Based on the CDR3 plus reference TRBV7-6 and TRBJ2-1, the full variable domain is GAGVSQSPRYKVTKRGQDVALRCDPISGHVSLYWYRQALGQGPEFLTYFNYEAQQDKSGLPNDRFSAERPEGSISTLTIQRTEQRDSAMYRCASSVGQGGNEQFFGPGTRLTVL.

This clone has just a few counts. J is TRBJ2-5 and V is TRBV11-2; 9 bases align to TRBD1. This CDR3 comprises 13 residues. V lost 9 bases to trimming and J lost 5 bases; unmatched junction nucleotides: 7. In germline, CDR1 is SGHAT, CDR2 FQNNGV. The CDR3 DNA reads as TGTGCCAGTCTACCGGGACAGGGTGAGACCCAGTACTTC. The encoded protein is CASLPGQGETQYF.

V usage is TRBV29-1 and J usage is TRBJ2-2; 8 nucleotides agree with TRBD1. The ends lost 6 bases at V and 6 bases at J; junction bases unmatched: 12. This CDR3 is built from 15 residues. Germline V gene sequence: CDR1 SQVTM, CDR2 ANQGSEA. CDR3 in amino acids: CSVLPWTGRPGELFF. As DNA, the CDR3 is TGCAGCGTCCTACCTTGGACAGGGCGCCCCGGGGAGCTGTTTTTT.

The chain carries TRBV7-6 and TRBJ2-6; unclear D gene. Germline V gives CDR1 SGHVS, CDR2 FNYEAQ. V lost 5 bases and J 0 bases, leaving 5 bases between the germline ends. This CDR3 comprises 14 residues. CDR3 sequence reads: CASSQSSGANVLTF. Here the CDR3 DNA reads TGTGCCAGCAGCCAGAGCTCTGGGGCCAACGTCCTGACTTTC.

The chain recombines TRBV15 with TRBJ2-4; 7 nucleotides match TRBD2. Germline CDR1 LNHNV, CDR2 YYDKDF (reference sequence). The CDR3 runs to 17 residues. The J segment lost 2 bases and the V segment lost 0 bases, leaving 7 bases of the junction unmatched. CDR3 sequence reads: CATSRDWGEGPKNIQYF. CDR3 bases: TGTGCCACCAGCAGAGATTGGGGGGAGGGACCCAAAAACATTCAGTACTTC.

The gene calls are TRBV5-6 and TRBJ2-7; 7 bases are shared with TRBD2. The CDR3 is 16 residues long. Germline CDR1 reads SGHDT; CDR2 reads YYEEEE. With 1 base clipped from V and 3 bases from J, the junction kept 10 bases outside the gene matches. The CDR3: CASSLLFSQRGYEQYF. CDR3 nucleotide sequence: TGTGCCAGCAGCTTGTTGTTCAGTCAGCGGGGCTACGAGCAGTACTTC. The complete variable domain, with remaining parts taken from reference TRBV5-6 and TRBJ2-7, reads DAGVTQSPTHLIKTRGQQVTLRCSPKSGHDTVSWYQQALGQGPQFIFQYYEEEERQRGNFPDRFSGHQFPNYSSELNVNALLLGDSALYLCASSLLFSQRGYEQYFGPGTRLTVT.

This rearrangement joins TRBV2 to TRBJ2-3, with D tentatively TRBD1 (5 bases). Germline lookup yields CDR1 SNHLY and CDR2 FYNNEI. Trimming left V 2 bases short and J 10 bases short, with 16 bases between. The CDR3 totals 14 residues. CDR3 protein: CASSESNRRRAQYF. In DNA form, the CDR3 reads TGTGCCAGCAGTGAATCGAACCGACGCAGGGCGCAGTATTTT.

This clone was picked up a small number of times. The CDR3 DNA reads as TGTGCCAGCAGCTCGACAGGGAACCCTCTTTATGGCTACACCTTC. Its protein is CASSSTGNPLYGYTF. V and J are TRBV27 and TRBJ1-2; 7 nucleotides align to TRBD1. This CDR3 has 15 residues. V lost 6 bases to trimming and J lost 5 bases; unmatched junction nucleotides: 12. Germline V gene lookup returns CDR1 MNHEY and CDR2 SMNVEV (reference sequence).

This clone was counted once. The genes are TRBV19 and TRBJ1-1; TRBD1 is a possible D gene (5 bases). The germline gives CDR1 LNHDA, CDR2 SQIVND (reference sequence). CDR3 length equals 14 residues. V was cut by 8 bases and J by 0 bases, with 13 bases left in between. The CDR3 DNA sequence: TGTGCCAGTTTACGCCAGGGCCTGAACACTGAAGCTTTCTTT. Protein: CASLRQGLNTEAFF.

V is TRBV30 and J is TRBJ1-1, with D uncertain. Trimming stripped 5 bases from V and 2 bases from J, with 12 bases between. Looked up from germline, CDR1 is GTSNPN and CDR2 is SVGIG (reference sequence). This CDR3 has 13 residues. CDR3 nucleotide sequence: TGTGCCTGGTGCGACGGACTTAACACTGAAGCTTTCTTT. Amino acid sequence: CAWCDGLNTEAFF.

The J gene is TRBJ2-2, the V gene TRBV30; no firm D call. CDR1 and CDR2 from the germline V gene are GTSNPN and SVGIG (reference sequence). Trimming shortened V by 4 bases and J by 6 bases, and 15 bases separated the two germline ends. This CDR3 has 14 amino acids. CDR3 loop: CAWKVDVFSGELFF. The CDR3 DNA is TGTGCCTGGAAGGTGGATGTCTTTTCCGGGGAGCTGTTTTTT.

The gene calls are TRBV15 and TRBJ2-1; 13 positions agree with TRBD2. Germline CDR1 reads LNHNV; CDR2 reads YYDKDF (reference sequence). This CDR3 contains 15 residues. V shed 9 bases, J shed 8 bases, and the junction held 10 bases outside the gene matches. CDR3: CATILGTSGTDEQFF. In DNA, the CDR3 is TGTGCCACGATCCTCGGGACTAGCGGGACAGATGAGCAGTTCTTC.

This rearrangement joins TRBV7-9 to TRBJ2-5, with 9 bases identical to TRBD1. Trimming removed 2 bases from V and 1 base from J; junction bases left unmatched: 5. The V gene's germline CDR1 is SEHNR and CDR2 FQNEAQ (reference sequence). This CDR3 has 16 residues. Here the CDR3 reads CASSLTGTGPQETQYF. The CDR3 DNA follows: TGTGCCAGCAGCTTAACCGGGACAGGGCCCCAAGAGACCCAGTACTTC.

V gene TRBV20-1 combines with J gene TRBJ2-3; D not certain. This CDR3 has 11 residues. V was shortened by 8 bases and J by 4 bases, with 10 bases between the two germline ends. Germline assignment: CDR1 DFQATT and CDR2 SNEGSKA (reference sequence). CDR3 nucleotide sequence: TGCAGTACCCCCCTAGCAGATACGCAGTATTTT. Translated: CSTPLADTQYF.

In this sample, this clone turned up once. The V gene is TRBV29-1, the J gene TRBJ1-1, with TRBD1 identical over 8 bases. J lost 3 bases, V lost 5 bases, and 14 bases had no gene match. This CDR3 contains 16 residues. Germline-derived CDR1 and CDR2 are SQVTM and ANQGSEA. The CDR3: CSVPIRGRGLDTEAFF. The CDR3 region has the DNA TGCAGCGTTCCAATCCGGGGCAGGGGGCTGGACACTGAAGCTTTCTTT. Drawing the rest from reference TRBV29-1 and TRBJ1-1, the complete variable domain is SAVISQKPSRDICQRGTSLTIQCQVDSQVTMMFWYRQQPGQSLTLIATANQGSEATYESGFVIDKFPISRPNLTFSTLTVSNMSPEDSSIYLCSVPIRGRGLDTEAFFGQGTRLTVV.

This clone was counted between two and nine times. One base separates it from a far larger clone, so it is likely a read error. Other DNA sequences in this specimen translate into the identical CDR3. The chain uses TRBV5-1 and TRBJ2-7, with 10 bases fitting TRBD1. Trimming took 4 bases from V and 5 from J; bases not matched to a gene: 12. The CDR3 is 16 residues long. CDR1 is SGHRS, CDR2 YFSETQ, per germline. The CDR3 nucleotides are TGCGCCAGCAGCCAATGGGGACAGGGGTCCGGAGACGAGCAGTACTTC. It encodes CASSQWGQGSGDEQYF.

This clone was recorded once. The chain has TRBV27 and TRBJ1-2; tentatively, D is TRBD1 (5 bases). With 4 bases removed from V and 0 bases from J, the gap between germline ends came to 9 bases. The CDR3 runs 14 residues. CDR1 is MNHEY, CDR2 SMNVEV, per germline (reference sequence). The CDR3 sequence is CASSSGRANYGYTF. The CDR3 DNA is TGTGCCAGCAGTTCGGGACGAGCTAACTATGGCTACACCTTC.

This clone was observed many times. The chain uses TRBV5-4 and TRBJ2-7; 9 nucleotides match TRBD2. Trimming cost V 3 bases and J 8 bases; bases outside gene matches: 15. The CDR3 extends over 16 amino acids. From germline, CDR1 is SGHNT and CDR2 YYREEE (reference sequence). The CDR3 coding sequence is TGTGCCAGCAGCTCGTCCGATAGTAGCGGGAGAAGGCAGCAGTACTTC. This translates into CASSSSDSSGRRQQYF.

The chain uses TRBV6-6 and TRBJ2-2, with no clear D. The CDR3 contains 15 residues. The ends were cut back, 0 bases at V and 1 base at J, with 6 bases in the middle. Germline-derived CDR1 and CDR2 are MNHNY and SVGAGI (reference sequence). The CDR3 nucleotides are TGTGCCAGCAGTTACTCGAGTCAGAACACCGGGGAGCTGTTTTTT. This encodes CASSYSSQNTGELFF.

This rearrangement joins TRBV7-9 to TRBJ1-5; 8 bases agree with TRBD1. The germline V gene has CDR1 SEHNR and CDR2 FQNEAQ (reference sequence). The CDR3 has 16 amino acids. Germline trimming cut 0 bases from V and 1 base from J; bases unmatched to any gene: 2. CDR3 protein: CASSLARQGSNQPQHF. CDR3 in DNA: TGTGCCAGCAGCTTAGCGCGACAGGGGAGCAATCAGCCCCAGCATTTT.